Below, 21 T cell receptor beta chains from the same sample are listed, as sequenced in a study of cytomegalovirus exposure and HLA in healthy donors. The PCR employed 60 Vbeta primers together with 13 Jbeta primers. Method: immunoSEQ multiplex PCR; TCRdb's copy keeps in-frame clones and lacks some. The sample records more than 80,000 clones, roughly 63% being singletons. Sequencing was carried out using PBMCs. Source of these receptors: a man in his fifties or sixties in good health and CMV-seronegative.

The gene calls are TRBV6-1 and TRBJ2-7; D may be TRBD2 (6 bases). CDR1 and CDR2 (germline): MNHNS, SASEGT. Trimming removed 9 bases from V and 6 bases from J, with 21 bases in between. CDR3 length: 14 amino acids. CDR3: CASTFGSPSSEQYF. Here the CDR3 DNA reads TGTGCCAGTACCTTCGGGAGTCCCTCGTCCGAGCAGTACTTC.

This clone was seen once. V is TRBV4-2 and J is TRBJ2-5, with D unresolved. CDR1 and CDR2 (germline): LGHNA, YNFKEQ. The CDR3 totals 14 residues. Trimming took 1 base from V and 5 from J, leaving 11 bases between them. CDR3 residues: CASSQGSGWETQYF. CDR3 DNA sequence: TGTGCCAGCAGCCAAGGGAGTGGGTGGGAGACCCAGTACTTC.

The sample holds one count of this clone. This chain uses TRBV4-3 with TRBJ1-5, with D possibly being TRBD1 (5 bases). The germline V and J ends were trimmed by 0 bases and 7 bases, with 19 bases remaining between them. The germline V gene has CDR1 LGHNA and CDR2 YSLEER. The CDR3 runs 17 residues. CDR3 nucleotide sequence: TGCGCCAGCAGCCAAGATCTCTTTATCTGGGGGGAACAGCCCCAGCATTTT. Amino acids: CASSQDLFIWGEQPQHF.

The chain uses TRBV28 and TRBJ2-3; 7 nucleotides line up with TRBD2. J lost 2 bases, V lost 3 bases, and 5 bases had no gene match. Germline lookup yields CDR1 MDHEN and CDR2 SYDVKM. This CDR3 is built from 15 residues. The CDR3 spells CASSFGAGTTDTQYF. CDR3 in DNA: TGTGCCAGCAGTTTTGGAGCGGGGACCACAGATACGCAGTATTTT.

The chain combines TRBV4-3 with TRBJ1-2; D uncertain. The CDR3 is 14 amino acids. V lost 4 bases and J 3 bases, leaving 12 bases between the germline ends. Germline V CDR1 and CDR2: LGHNA, YSLEER. DNA for the CDR3: TGCGCCAGCAGCCTAGACAAGCGCCACTATGGCTACACCTTC. It encodes CASSLDKRHYGYTF.

The gene calls are TRBV6-1 and TRBJ1-4, with a weak D call TRBD1 (5 bases). This CDR3 contains 16 residues. Germline loops: CDR1 MNHNS, CDR2 SASEGT. The V end lost 2 bases, the J end lost 5 bases, and 15 bases lay between the germline ends. CDR3: CASSEFETAENEKLFF. DNA for the CDR3: TGTGCCAGCAGTGAATTTGAGACAGCAGAAAATGAAAAACTGTTTTTT.

The rearrangement links TRBV4-2 to TRBJ2-3, with D possibly matching TRBD2 (5 bases). The CDR3 runs 16 residues. V was trimmed by 1 base and J by 3 bases, leaving 14 bases between them. Germline assignment: CDR1 LGHNA and CDR2 YNFKEQ. CDR3 DNA: TGTGCCAGCAGCCAAGCTGAGGGCCGAGGGACAGATACGCAGTATTTT. It codes for CASSQAEGRGTDTQYF.

The chain employs TRBV27 and TRBJ1-5; a possible D gene is TRBD1 (5 bases). CDR3 length: 17 residues. V was cut by 6 bases and J by 1 base, with 19 bases left in between. Germline V gene lookup returns CDR1 MNHEY and CDR2 SMNVEV (reference sequence). The CDR3 sequence is CASSKGTAGTSNQPQHF. The CDR3 DNA reads as TGTGCCAGCAGCAAAGGAACTGCGGGGACCAGCAATCAGCCCCAGCATTTT.

The chain employs TRBV6-1 and TRBJ1-6, with 10 bases matching TRBD1. The trim removed 4 bases at V and 8 bases at J, leaving 5 bases unmatched. The CDR3 sequence is 15 residues long. Germline-derived CDR1 and CDR2 are MNHNS and SASEGT. Written as DNA, the CDR3 is TGTGCCAGCAGTGCCGGGACAGGGGTTGATTCACCCCTCCACTTT. It translates to CASSAGTGVDSPLHF.

The rearrangement uses TRBV7-2 and TRBJ2-7, with D possibly being TRBD2 (7 bases). The CDR3 contains 16 residues. Germline lookup yields CDR1 SGHTA and CDR2 FQGNSA. V lost 1 base and J lost 0, with 13 bases in between. The CDR3 protein is CASSLVSAGASYEQYF. The DNA for the CDR3 is TGTGCCAGCAGCTTAGTATCGGCGGGGGCCTCCTACGAGCAGTACTTC.

J is TRBJ2-5 and V is TRBV5-1, with 10 bases aligning to TRBD2. Trimming at V came to 3 bases and at J to 1 base, leaving 3 bases not matched to a gene. The CDR3 runs 15 residues. Germline CDR1 and CDR2: SGHRS and YFSETQ. The CDR3 DNA reads TGCGCCAGCAGCTCAAAGCGGGAGGGCCAAGAGACCCAGTACTTC. Residues: CASSSKREGQETQYF. The variable domain in full, completed from reference TRBV5-1 and TRBJ2-5, reads KAGVTQTPRYLIKTRGQQVTLSCSPISGHRSVSWYQQTPGQGLQFLFEYFSETQRNKGNFPGRFSGRQFSNSRSEMNVSTLELGDSALYLCASSSKREGQETQYFGPGTRLLVL.

DNA of the CDR3: TGTGCCAGCAGTGCGTCGGCGGGGGGGAATTACAATGAGCAGTTCTTC. It specifies CASSASAGGNYNEQFF. The chain employs TRBV28 and TRBJ2-1; 9 positions match TRBD2. CDR1 is MDHEN and CDR2 is SYDVKM in the germline V gene. The CDR3 loop spans 16 amino acids. Trimming took 5 bases from V and 4 from J; bases not matched to a gene: 9.

The CDR3 loop reads CASGGTGNQPQHF. CDR3 nucleotides: TGTGCCAGCGGTGGGACAGGGAATCAGCCCCAGCATTTT. The rearrangement links TRBV2 to TRBJ1-5, with 9 bases matching TRBD1. The CDR3 sequence is 13 residues long. Germline CDR1 reads SNHLY; CDR2 reads FYNNEI. Germline trimming cut 8 bases from V and 4 bases from J; bases unmatched to any gene: 3.

The V gene is TRBV4-2, the J gene TRBJ1-1; D is uncertain. Trimming pared 4 bases from V and 3 bases from J, leaving 15 bases between. The CDR3 loop spans 15 amino acids. Germline V gene data show CDR1 as LGHNA and CDR2 as YNFKEQ. The CDR3 is CASSPSTGWDTEAFF. The CDR3 DNA sequence: TGTGCCAGCAGCCCCTCTACCGGGTGGGACACTGAAGCTTTCTTT.

The rearrangement links TRBV29-1 to TRBJ1-3; D may be TRBD1 (6 bases). The CDR3 covers 13 residues. The V end lost 6 bases, the J end lost 0 bases, and 9 bases lay between the germline ends. Germline V gives CDR1 SQVTM, CDR2 ANQGSEA. CDR3 sequence reads: CSVPTGSGNTIYF. The CDR3 DNA reads TGCAGCGTACCGACAGGCTCTGGAAACACCATATATTTT.

This clone was counted only a few times. The J gene is TRBJ2-3, the V gene TRBV12-5, with 12 bases aligning to TRBD2. V shed 6 bases and J 1 base; nucleotides not matched to a gene: 8. Germline V gene sequence: CDR1 LGHNT, CDR2 FRNRAP. CDR3 length: 17 residues. The CDR3 here is CASGPGLAGSGTDTQYF. The DNA for the CDR3 is TGTGCTAGTGGACCCGGACTAGCGGGATCGGGCACAGATACGCAGTATTTT.

V usage is TRBV7-2 and J usage is TRBJ1-6; weak D call: TRBD1 (6 bases). Trimming pared 4 bases from V and 8 bases from J, leaving 6 bases between. The V gene's germline CDR1 is SGHTA and CDR2 FQGNSA. The CDR3 is 12 residues long. The CDR3 reads CASSYRDSPLHF. The CDR3 bases are TGTGCCAGCAGCTACAGGGATTCACCCCTCCACTTT.

The rearrangement joins TRBV30 to TRBJ2-2; 11 bases map to TRBD1. The germline gives CDR1 GTSNPN, CDR2 SVGIG (reference sequence). Germline trimming cut 7 bases from V and 6 bases from J; bases unmatched to any gene: 13. This CDR3 contains 16 residues. In DNA, the CDR3 is TGTGCCTTCGCTTCTGCCGGGACAGGGGGGGCCGGGGAGCTGTTTTTT. Its translation is CAFASAGTGGAGELFF.

The genes are TRBV20-1 and TRBJ1-1; D ambiguous. Germline CDR1 is DFQATT and CDR2 is SNEGSKA (reference sequence). CDR3 length: 11 residues. V was pared by 6 bases and J by 14 bases, with 19 bases between. The CDR3: CSAAVDTQSFF. The CDR3 DNA is TGCAGTGCCGCCGTCGACACTCAGTCCTTCTTT.

The rearrangement links TRBV11-1 to TRBJ2-3; D not resolved. Germline CDR1 SGHAT, CDR2 FQDESV (reference sequence). V gave up 1 base and J gave up 0 bases, with 5 bases separating them. The CDR3 spans 14 residues. CDR3 DNA sequence: TGTGCCAGCAGCTTAGTACAGAGCACAGATACGCAGTATTTT. It translates to CASSLVQSTDTQYF.

The sample holds a few counts of this clone. The rearrangement joins TRBV4-3 to TRBJ2-5, with D maybe TRBD1 (6 bases). V dropped 4 bases and J dropped 4 bases, with 16 bases sitting between them. The CDR3 consists of 15 residues. The germline CDR1 and CDR2 sequences are LGHNA and YSLEER. As DNA, the CDR3 is TGCGCCAGCAGCCTCTTTGGGGGCGAGTTAGAGACCCAGTACTTC. Translating it yields CASSLFGGELETQYF.